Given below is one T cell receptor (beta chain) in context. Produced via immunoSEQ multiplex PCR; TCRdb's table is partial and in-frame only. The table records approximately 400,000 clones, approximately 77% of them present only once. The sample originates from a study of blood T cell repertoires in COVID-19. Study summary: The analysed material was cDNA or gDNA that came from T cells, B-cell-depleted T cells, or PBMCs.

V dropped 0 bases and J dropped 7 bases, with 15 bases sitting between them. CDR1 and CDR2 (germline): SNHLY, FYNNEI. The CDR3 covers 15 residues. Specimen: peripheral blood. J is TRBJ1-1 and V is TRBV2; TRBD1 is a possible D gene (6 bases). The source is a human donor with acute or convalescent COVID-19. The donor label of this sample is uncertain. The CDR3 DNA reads TGTGCCAGCAGTGAAGCGTTCCGTCGAGGGGGTGAAGCTTTCTTT. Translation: CASSEAFRRGGEAFF.